This T cell receptor beta chain is from a study of CD8+CD57+ T cells in acquired aplastic anemia. The TCR beta profiling, which covered VDJ combination and CDR3 sequence, was carried out using genomic DNA as the template. MiXCR was run by TCRdb on the reads, yielding one entry per CDR3 protein. The data contain 35,000 to 40,000 distinct CDR3 sequences, around 82% of them singletons. The source material was sorted CD4+, CD8+, or CD8+CD57+ T cells (not recorded which) from PBMCs. The origin of this receptor is a human donor in good health, serving as a control.

In DNA, the CDR3 is TGTGCCAGCAGCTGGGGACTAGCGGGGGGCCCCCTGTACGAGCAGTACTTC. This translates into CASSWGLAGGPLYEQYF. This chain uses TRBV11-2 with TRBJ2-7, with 15 bases matching TRBD2. CDR1 is SGHAT and CDR2 is FQNNGV in the germline V gene. V was clipped by 4 bases and J by 4 bases; unmatched bases: 8. The CDR3 totals 17 residues.